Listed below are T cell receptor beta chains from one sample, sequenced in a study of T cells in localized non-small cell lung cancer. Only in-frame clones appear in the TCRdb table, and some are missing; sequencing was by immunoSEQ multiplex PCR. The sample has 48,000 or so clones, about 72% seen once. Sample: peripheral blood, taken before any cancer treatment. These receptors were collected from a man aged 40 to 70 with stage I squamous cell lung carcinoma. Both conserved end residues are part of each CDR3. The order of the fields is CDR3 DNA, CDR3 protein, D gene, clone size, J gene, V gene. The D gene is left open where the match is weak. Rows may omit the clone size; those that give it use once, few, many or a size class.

DNA: TGTGCCAGCAGCACACCCCATAGCGGGAACACTGAAGCTTTCTTT
CDR3: CASSTPHSGNTEAFF
D: .
size: .
J: TRBJ1-1
V: TRBV7-9

DNA: TGTGCCAGCAGTAGGAACACCGGGGAGCTGTTTTTT
CDR3: CASSRNTGELFF
D: .
size: many
J: TRBJ2-2
V: TRBV9

DNA: TGCAGCGTTACGGGGGGCGGAAATACGCAGTATTTT
CDR3: CSVTGGGNTQYF
D: .
size: .
J: TRBJ2-3
V: TRBV29-1

DNA: TGTGCCAGCCTAGGGATCTACGAGCAGTACTTC
CDR3: CASLGIYEQYF
D: .
size: .
J: TRBJ2-7
V: TRBV6-5

DNA: TGTGCCAGCAGTTTCGGGGACAGGGGAGGTCAGCCCCAGCATTTT
CDR3: CASSFGDRGGQPQHF
D: TRBD1
size: once
J: TRBJ1-5
V: TRBV28

DNA: TGTGCCAGCAGAGGGACAGGACCCCTCCATGAGCAGTTCTTC
CDR3: CASRGTGPLHEQFF
D: TRBD1
size: .
J: TRBJ2-1
V: TRBV6-6

DNA: TGTGCCAGCAGCGTAGCCCAAACTGGAAACACCATATATTTT
CDR3: CASSVAQTGNTIYF
D: .
size: .
J: TRBJ1-3
V: TRBV9

DNA: TGTGCCAGCAGGACACTTGGCACTGAAGCTTTCTTT
CDR3: CASRTLGTEAFF
D: .
size: .
J: TRBJ1-1
V: TRBV27

DNA: TGTGCCTGGAGTGAAGGTTGGGAGGCTGAAGCTTTCTTT
CDR3: CAWSEGWEAEAFF
D: .
size: .
J: TRBJ1-1
V: TRBV30

DNA: TGTGCCACCAGCAAACTTATCGGACAGGGTGTTGACAATGAGCAGTTCTTC
CDR3: CATSKLIGQGVDNEQFF
D: TRBD1
size: .
J: TRBJ2-1
V: TRBV15

DNA: TGTGCCAGCAGTTACCCGTCTTCGGGGGTGATCGAGCAGTACTTC
CDR3: CASSYPSSGVIEQYF
D: .
size: .
J: TRBJ2-7
V: TRBV6-6

DNA: TGTGCCAGCACGGAAGCCTCAGGAGGGTATGGCTACACCTTC
CDR3: CASTEASGGYGYTF
D: .
size: .
J: TRBJ1-2
V: TRBV6-1

DNA: TGTGCCAGCAGCCGGTATGGAGATACGCAGTATTTT
CDR3: CASSRYGDTQYF
D: .
size: few
J: TRBJ2-3
V: TRBV7-3

DNA: TGTGCCAGCTCCCTCACGAACAATCAGGGGATCACTAGCACAGATACGCAGTATTTT
CDR3: CASSLTNNQGITSTDTQYF
D: .
size: few
J: TRBJ2-3
V: TRBV18